Below are 8 T cell receptor beta chains sequenced from a single sample in a study of beta chain features in type 1 diabetes. The study reverse transcribed the entire isolated RNA, so it sequenced expressed TCRB transcripts. Clones were sequenced by immunoSEQ multiplex PCR, and TCRdb holds only the in-frame ones, with some missing. Among about 40,000 clones listed, around half were seen once. Sequenced sample: central memory CD4+ T cells from blood. These receptors were taken from a woman under 30 in good health.

V gene TRBV10-3 combines with J gene TRBJ2-1; possible D gene TRBD1, 7 bases. V was shortened by 8 bases and J by 1 base, with 15 bases between the two germline ends. The length of the CDR3 is 15 residues. Germline CDR1 is ENHRY and CDR2 is SYGVKD. CDR3 residues: CAIERSGGSYNEQFF. The CDR3 DNA sequence: TGTGCCATCGAGCGGTCAGGGGGGTCCTACAATGAGCAGTTCTTC.

In this sample, this clone turned up a few times. This chain joins TRBV2 and TRBJ1-5, with 7 bases identical to TRBD1. V was pared by 5 bases and J by 5 bases, with 15 bases of the junction left unmatched. This CDR3 contains 17 residues. Germline CDR1 is SNHLY and CDR2 is FYNNEI. The CDR3 DNA reads as TGTGCCAGCAGTACCCTCCAGGGACAGCGAGGGGATCAGCCCCAGCATTTT. This codes for CASSTLQGQRGDQPQHF. The full variable domain, rest sourced from reference TRBV2 and TRBJ1-5, is EPEVTQTPSHQVTQMGQEVILRCVPISNHLYFYWYRQILGQKVEFLVSFYNNEISEKSEIFDDQFSVERPDGSNFTLKIRSTKLEDSAMYFCASSTLQGQRGDQPQHFGDGTRLSIL.

The rearrangement uses TRBV5-4 and TRBJ1-1, with D unresolved. Trimming removed 4 bases at V and 7 bases at J, with 20 bases between. Germline V gives CDR1 SGHNT, CDR2 YYREEE (reference sequence). The CDR3 covers 15 residues. CDR3 bases: TGTGCCAGCAGCCATGGAGGGTACGGGAGGGATGAAGCTTTCTTT. Translated, it gives CASSHGGYGRDEAFF.

The chain carries TRBV19 and TRBJ2-2; 8 positions match TRBD2. Per germline, CDR1 LNHDA and CDR2 SQIVND (reference sequence). The CDR3 is 14 residues long. V trimming: 7 bases; J trimming: 6 bases; junction bases outside the gene matches: 7. Written as DNA, the CDR3 is TGTGCCAGTACCTCCGGACTAGCCGCCGGGGAGCTGTTTTTT. Translating it yields CASTSGLAAGELFF.

This sequence joins TRBV10-3 and TRBJ1-2; maybe TRBD1 (5 bases). Trimming pared 0 bases from V and 6 bases from J, leaving 17 bases between. The CDR3 loop spans 16 amino acids. From germline, CDR1 is ENHRY and CDR2 SYGVKD. The CDR3 loop reads CAISESDREMGDGYTF. CDR3 DNA: TGTGCCATCAGTGAGTCCGACAGAGAAATGGGTGATGGCTACACCTTC.

In its sample, this clone was seen a few times. J is TRBJ2-1 and V is TRBV5-1; 7 nucleotides align to TRBD2. CDR3 length: 16 residues. CDR1 and CDR2 from the germline V gene are SGHRS and YFSETQ. Trimming at V came to 1 base and at J to 1 base, leaving 5 bases not matched to a gene. The CDR3: CASSLSGGRSYNEQFF. The CDR3 bases are TGCGCCAGCAGCTTGAGCGGCGGGAGATCCTACAATGAGCAGTTCTTC.

This clone was counted only a few times. The gene calls are TRBV4-2 and TRBJ2-4; 13 positions agree with TRBD2. The V segment lost 0 bases and the J segment 3 bases; nucleotides outside the gene matches: 5. CDR1 LGHNA and CDR2 YNFKEQ come from the germline V gene. The CDR3 covers 18 residues. The DNA of the CDR3 is TGTGCCAGCAGCCAAGACCCTGGACTAGCGGGAGTCAAAAACATTCAGTACTTC. Translated: CASSQDPGLAGVKNIQYF.

This clone was detected a few times. The chain employs TRBV19 and TRBJ1-1; the match to TRBD1 covers 9 bases. CDR3 length: 14 amino acids. V shed 5 bases and J 4 bases; nucleotides not matched to a gene: 5. Germline V gene data show CDR1 as LNHDA and CDR2 as SQIVND (reference sequence). The DNA for the CDR3 is TGTGCCAGTAGTCCCTCGGACAGGGGCACTGAAGCTTTCTTT. Its translation is CASSPSDRGTEAFF.